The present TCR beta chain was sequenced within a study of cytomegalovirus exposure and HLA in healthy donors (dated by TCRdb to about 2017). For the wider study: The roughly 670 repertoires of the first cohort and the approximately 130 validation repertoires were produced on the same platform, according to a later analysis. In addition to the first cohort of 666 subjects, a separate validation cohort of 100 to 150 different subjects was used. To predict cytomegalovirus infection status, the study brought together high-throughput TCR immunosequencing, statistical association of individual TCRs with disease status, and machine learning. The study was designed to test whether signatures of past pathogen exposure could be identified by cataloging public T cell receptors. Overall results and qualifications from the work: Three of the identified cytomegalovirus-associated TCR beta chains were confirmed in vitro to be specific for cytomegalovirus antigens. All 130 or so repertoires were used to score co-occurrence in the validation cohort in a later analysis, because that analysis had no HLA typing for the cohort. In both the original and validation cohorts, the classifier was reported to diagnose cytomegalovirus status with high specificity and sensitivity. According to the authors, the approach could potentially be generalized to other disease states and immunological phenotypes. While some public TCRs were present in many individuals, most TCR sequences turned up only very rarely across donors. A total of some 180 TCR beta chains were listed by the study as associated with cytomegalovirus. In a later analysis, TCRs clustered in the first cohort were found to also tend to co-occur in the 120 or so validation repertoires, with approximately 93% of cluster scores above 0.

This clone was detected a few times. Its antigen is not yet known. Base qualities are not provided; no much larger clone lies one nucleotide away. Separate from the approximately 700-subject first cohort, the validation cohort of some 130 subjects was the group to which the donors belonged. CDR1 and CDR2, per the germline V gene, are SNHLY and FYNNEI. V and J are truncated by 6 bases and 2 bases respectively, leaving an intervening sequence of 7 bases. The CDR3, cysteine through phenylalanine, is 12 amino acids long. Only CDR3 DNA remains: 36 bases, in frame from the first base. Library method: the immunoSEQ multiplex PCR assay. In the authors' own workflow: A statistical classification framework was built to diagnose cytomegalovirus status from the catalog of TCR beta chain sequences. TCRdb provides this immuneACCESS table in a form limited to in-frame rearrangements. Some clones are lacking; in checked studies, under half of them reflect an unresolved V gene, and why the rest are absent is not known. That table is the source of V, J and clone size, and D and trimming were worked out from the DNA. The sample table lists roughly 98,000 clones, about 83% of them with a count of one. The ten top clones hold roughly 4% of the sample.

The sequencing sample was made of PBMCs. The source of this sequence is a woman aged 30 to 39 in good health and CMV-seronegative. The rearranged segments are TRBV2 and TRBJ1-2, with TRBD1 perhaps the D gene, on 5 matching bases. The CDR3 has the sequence CASRGRNYGYTF. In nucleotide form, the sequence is TGTGCCAGCAGGGGGCGAAACTATGGCTACACCTTC.